Presented here are 15 T cell receptor beta chains from one specimen sequenced in a study of cytomegalovirus exposure and HLA in healthy donors. The data were produced by immunoSEQ multiplex PCR, yet TCRdb's version contains in-frame clones alone and is incomplete. The table lists 100,000 to 150,000 clones, 88% of them singletons. Sequencing was done on a sample of PBMCs. These TCRs come from a young man in good health and CMV-seropositive.

This clone has only one observation. The chain links TRBV27 to TRBJ2-6; the D gene is possibly TRBD2 (6 bases). The germline V gene encodes CDR1 MNHEY and CDR2 SMNVEV (reference sequence). The CDR3 spans 15 residues. V dropped 6 bases and J dropped 2 bases, with 11 bases sitting between them. The CDR3 DNA reads as TGTGCCAGCAGGGGCGGCGGGGCTGGGGCCAACGTCCTGACTTTC. It codes for CASRGGGAGANVLTF.

The rearrangement joins TRBV4-1 to TRBJ1-6; TRBD1 might be the D (5 bases). Germline CDR1 reads MGHRA; CDR2 reads YSYEKL. V lost 2 bases, J lost 3 bases, and 14 bases lay in between. The CDR3 sequence is 17 residues long. The CDR3 loop is CASSQYDSSSYNSPLHF. CDR3 sequence (DNA): TGCGCCAGCAGCCAATACGACAGCTCGAGCTATAATTCACCCCTCCACTTT.

This chain uses TRBV27 with TRBJ1-6; 9 bases match TRBD1. Germline lookup yields CDR1 MNHEY and CDR2 SMNVEV (reference sequence). The CDR3 is 15 residues long. V gave up 5 bases and J gave up 11 bases; unmatched junction bases: 10. The CDR3 sequence: CASSPNPGQGAPLHF. For the CDR3, the DNA is TGTGCCAGCAGTCCCAACCCGGGACAGGGAGCACCCCTCCACTTT.

V gene TRBV6-6 combines with J gene TRBJ1-5; perhaps TRBD1 as D (6 bases). Germline CDR1 MNHNY, CDR2 SVGAGI (reference sequence). The CDR3 has 16 amino acids. The germline V and J ends were trimmed by 2 bases and 4 bases, with 15 bases remaining between them. The chain's CDR3 is CASSYTPWDTNQPQHF. The DNA for the CDR3 is TGTGCCAGCAGTTACACACCGTGGGACACAAATCAGCCCCAGCATTTT.

This clone is a singleton in its sample. The rearrangement uses TRBV4-2 and TRBJ2-7, with TRBD1 identical over 10 bases. The junction had 5 bases not matched to a gene; V was cut back by 1 base and J by 2 bases. This CDR3 comprises 16 residues. The V gene's germline CDR1 is LGHNA and CDR2 YNFKEQ. The CDR3 is CASSQGFGQGAYEQYF. The CDR3 DNA sequence: TGTGCCAGCAGCCAAGGATTCGGACAGGGGGCCTACGAGCAGTACTTC.

This chain joins TRBV27 and TRBJ2-1; 9 bases align to TRBD1. The CDR3 has 15 residues. Looked up from germline, CDR1 is MNHEY and CDR2 is SMNVEV (reference sequence). The junction had 8 bases not matched to a gene; V was cut back by 4 bases and J by 7 bases. Here the CDR3 reads CASSSQQGARNEQFF. CDR3 nucleotides: TGTGCCAGCAGTTCCCAACAGGGGGCAAGGAATGAGCAGTTCTTC.

This clone was recorded once. The chain joins TRBV2 to TRBJ2-7; 8 nucleotides line up with TRBD2. Germline CDR1 and CDR2: SNHLY and FYNNEI. The CDR3 spans 15 residues. The V segment lost 4 bases and the J segment 5 bases; nucleotides outside the gene matches: 10. The CDR3 DNA reads TGTGCCAGCAGTGGTATAGGCGGGGGGATAAACGAGCAGTACTTC. It is translated as CASSGIGGGINEQYF.

The chain joins TRBV27 to TRBJ2-1, with a possible D match to TRBD1 (6 bases). V was shortened by 5 bases and J by 3 bases, with 14 bases between the two germline ends. The CDR3 has 15 amino acids. Germline-derived CDR1 and CDR2 are MNHEY and SMNVEV (reference sequence). The CDR3 DNA reads TGTGCCAGCAGTCGCCAGGGGATCGACTACAATGAGCAGTTCTTC. Its protein product is CASSRQGIDYNEQFF.

V and J are TRBV7-2 and TRBJ2-7; TRBD2 matches at 7 bases. CDR1 and CDR2 (germline): SGHTA, FQGNSA. V lost 7 bases to trimming and J lost 0 bases; unmatched junction nucleotides: 9. The CDR3 covers 15 residues. The CDR3: CASTLALAASYEQYF. Here the CDR3 DNA reads TGTGCCAGCACCCTCGCGCTAGCGGCCTCCTACGAGCAGTACTTC.

The chain uses TRBV5-1 and TRBJ1-1, with 8 bases lining up with TRBD1. CDR3 length: 15 amino acids. Trimming cost V 1 base and J 5 bases; bases outside gene matches: 7. The V gene's germline CDR1 is SGHRS and CDR2 YFSETQ. CDR3 in amino acids: CASSLFGRGPTEAFF. In DNA form, the CDR3 reads TGCGCCAGCAGCTTGTTTGGCAGGGGGCCAACTGAAGCTTTCTTT.

V is TRBV7-9 and J is TRBJ2-1; D possibly corresponds to TRBD2 (7 bases). The CDR3 totals 12 residues. From germline, CDR1 is SEHNR and CDR2 FQNEAQ (reference sequence). Trimming removed 5 bases from V and 10 bases from J, with 12 bases in between. The CDR3 protein is CASSRGGEEQFF. The CDR3 bases are TGTGCCAGCAGCCGAGGGGGGGAAGAGCAGTTCTTC.

The chain links TRBV6-1 to TRBJ1-4; the D gene is possibly TRBD1 (6 bases). Germline V gives CDR1 MNHNS, CDR2 SASEGT. Trimming removed 3 bases from V and 7 bases from J, with 12 bases in between. This CDR3 is built from 14 residues. In DNA, the CDR3 is TGTGCCAGCAGTGAGAGGGGGATTATTGAAAAACTGTTTTTT. It is translated as CASSERGIIEKLFF.

The chain is built from TRBV5-1 and TRBJ2-1, with D perhaps TRBD1 (5 bases). The V gene's germline CDR1 is SGHRS and CDR2 YFSETQ. Trimming removed 1 base from V and 3 bases from J, with 11 bases in between. The CDR3 is 15 residues long. The CDR3 nucleotides are TGCGCCAGCAGCTTGTCCCAGGGTATCTACAATGAGCAGTTCTTC. Protein product: CASSLSQGIYNEQFF.

V gene TRBV11-2 combines with J gene TRBJ1-6; D call uncertain. Germline CDR1 SGHAT, CDR2 FQNNGV. Trimming cost V 4 bases and J 6 bases, with 13 bases left between them. CDR3 size: 15 residues. The CDR3 here is CASSSPTGGNSPLHF. For the CDR3, the DNA is TGTGCCAGCAGCTCCCCAACCGGAGGTAATTCACCCCTCCACTTT.

This chain uses TRBV5-4 with TRBJ1-3; D is unresolved. The germline CDR1 and CDR2 sequences are SGHNT and YYREEE (reference sequence). The ends were cut back, 3 bases at V and 1 base at J, with 11 bases in the middle. The CDR3 is 15 residues long. In nucleotides, the CDR3 is TGTGCCAGCAGCTCTTCCGTCGGGTCTGGAAACACCATATATTTT. Amino acids: CASSSSVGSGNTIYF.